Below are 5 T cell receptor beta chains sequenced from a single sample in a study of T cells in Graves' hyperthyroidism and ophthalmopathy. The source material, RNA transcripts, was used to amplify TCR beta CDR3 regions. An initial round of RT-PCR targeting the TCR CDR3 relied on the HTBI primer set. TCRdb called the multiplex PCR reads again in MiXCR, with one record for every CDR3 protein. This table holds 750,000 to 950,000 distinct CDR3 sequences, roughly 40% found once. The sample was blood. These receptors were taken from a man aged 18 to 35 with Graves' hyperthyroidism.

The table lists this clonotype with many counts. The chain combines TRBV7-9 with TRBJ1-1; 7 nucleotides align to TRBD1. V dropped 0 bases and J dropped 5; count of bases not matched to a gene: 6. The germline CDR1 and CDR2 sequences are SEHNR and FQNEAQ (reference sequence). CDR3 length: 15 residues. The CDR3 loop is CASSLAAGGRTEAFF. In DNA, the CDR3 is TGTGCCAGCAGCTTAGCCGCAGGGGGTCGGACTGAAGCTTTCTTT.

In regard to this clonotype: A much bigger clone sits one base away, suggesting this may be a read error. CDR3 loop: CATSRDLAAYEQYF. The CDR3 region has the DNA TGTGCCACCAGCAGAGATCTGGCAGCCTACGAGCAGTACTTC. The V gene is TRBV15, the J gene TRBJ2-7; D not certain. V shed 0 bases and J shed 2 bases, with 8 bases lying between them. Germline V gives CDR1 LNHNV, CDR2 YYDKDF (reference sequence). The CDR3 totals 14 residues.

This clonotype occurred a few times. The V call is TRBV7-2, the J call TRBJ1-1; a possible D gene is TRBD1 (5 bases). CDR1 is SGHTA and CDR2 is FQGNSA in the germline V gene. The length of the CDR3 is 12 residues. The V and J ends lost 4 bases and 8 bases respectively, with 11 bases between them. This chain's CDR3 is CASSSHRGEAFF. The CDR3 DNA reads TGTGCCAGCAGCTCCCACCGGGGCGAAGCTTTCTTT. The whole variable domain, filled in from reference TRBV7-2 and TRBJ1-1, reads GAGVSQSPSNKVTEKGKDVELRCDPISGHTALYWYRQSLGQGLEFLIYFQGNSAPDKSGLPSDRFSAERTGGSVSTLTIQRTQQEDSAVYLCASSSHRGEAFFGQGTRLTVV.

The table lists this clonotype with a few counts. This rearrangement joins TRBV9 to TRBJ1-1; possibly TRBD1 for D (5 bases). The CDR3 is made up of 15 amino acids. Trimming left V 4 bases short and J 1 base short, with 14 bases between. Germline V gives CDR1 SGDLS, CDR2 YYNGEE. CDR3 DNA: TGTGCCAGCAGCCCCATAGAGGGGCGGAACACTGAAGCTTTCTTT. Translating gives CASSPIEGRNTEAFF.

This clonotype was found many times. This chain joins TRBV24-1 and TRBJ1-5; no firm D call. V lost 12 bases to trimming and J lost 7 bases, with 18 bases between them. The CDR3 runs to 13 residues. The germline CDR1 and CDR2 sequences are KGHDR and SFDVKD. The chain's CDR3 is CAPGRFRSQPQHF. For the CDR3, the DNA is TGTGCCCCCGGCCGATTCAGATCACAGCCCCAGCATTTT.